These 9 T cell receptor beta chains were sequenced from one sample in a study of relationships among human T cell subsets. TCR alpha and beta CDR3s were amplified from mRNA by semiquantitative ARM-PCR. ARM-PCR used tagged nested gene-specific primers, then communal superprimers for exponential amplification. TCRdb itself ran the multiplex PCR reads through MiXCR, one entry per CDR3 protein. Counted here are more than 8,500 distinct CDR3 sequences, roughly 54% occurring once; the ten biggest clones make up approximately 5.6%. The CD45RA-negative fraction was bead-selected with anti-CD45RO to obtain memory T cells. Sequencing used memory T cells sorted from blood. These receptors were taken from a man aged 40-49 years in good health.

This sequence joins TRBV12-3 or TRBV12-4 and TRBJ1-5; D gene ambiguous. V was trimmed by 3 bases and J by 7 bases, leaving 7 bases between them. There are 12 residues in the CDR3. The CDR3 reads CASSFGGQPQHF. The CDR3 region has the DNA TGTGCCAGCAGTTTCGGTGGGCAGCCCCAGCATTTT.

The rearrangement uses TRBV7-9 and TRBJ2-5; 9 nucleotides agree with TRBD2. The ends lost 6 bases at V and 4 bases at J; junction bases unmatched: 9. Germline-derived CDR1 and CDR2 are SEHNR and FQNEAQ (reference sequence). This CDR3 contains 15 residues. The CDR3 nucleotides are TGTGCCAGCAGTCGACTAGCGGAGCGGGGAGAGACCCAGTACTTC. Translation gives CASSRLAERGETQYF.

The chain combines TRBV5-1 with TRBJ2-7; D not resolved. Trimming took off 0 bases at V and 5 bases at J, with 15 bases between the two ends. The CDR3 totals 15 residues. The V gene's germline CDR1 is SGHRS and CDR2 YFSETQ. The CDR3 reads CASSLAETGIDEQYF. CDR3 sequence (DNA): TGCGCCAGCAGCTTGGCCGAGACTGGGATAGACGAGCAGTACTTC.

The chain recombines TRBV7-8 with TRBJ2-6; no reliable D call. This CDR3 is built from 16 residues. The V gene lost 0 bases and the J gene lost 0 bases, with 6 bases spanning the gap. CDR1 is SGHVS, CDR2 FQNEAQ, per germline. This CDR3 reads CASSLARSSGANVLTF. The DNA of the CDR3 is TGTGCCAGCAGCTTAGCCAGAAGCTCTGGGGCCAACGTCCTGACTTTC.

The V gene is TRBV27, the J gene TRBJ1-6; 7 bases line up with TRBD1. V trimming: 5 bases; J trimming: 4 bases; junction bases outside the gene matches: 2. The CDR3 covers 14 residues. The V gene's germline CDR1 is MNHEY and CDR2 SMNVEV (reference sequence). DNA of the CDR3: TGTGCCAGCAGTACAGGGGTGTATAATTCACCCCTCCACTTT. It translates to CASSTGVYNSPLHF.

By frequency in the sample, this clonotype is medium-sized. The gene calls are TRBV14 and TRBJ2-1; 14 bases are shared with TRBD2. Looked up from germline, CDR1 is SGHDN and CDR2 is FVKESK. The ends lost 4 bases at V and 7 bases at J; junction bases unmatched: 9. The CDR3 loop spans 17 amino acids. CDR3 DNA sequence: TGTGCCAGCAGCCGGCCGGGACTAGCGGGGGTCGGGAATGAGCAGTTCTTC. The encoded protein is CASSRPGLAGVGNEQFF.

The V and J genes are TRBV12-3 or TRBV12-4 and TRBJ1-1; 8 bases fit TRBD1. CDR3 length: 15 amino acids. V lost 4 bases, J lost 3 bases, and 7 bases stayed unmatched. CDR3 in DNA: TGTGCCAGCAGTTATCCGGGACAGGAGGACACTGAAGCTTTCTTT. It codes for CASSYPGQEDTEAFF.

This clonotype showed up just once. The chain has TRBV6-2 or TRBV6-3 and TRBJ2-3; the D is unclear. Between the trimmed V and J ends, which lost 4 bases and 0 bases, there was a span of 11 bases. From germline, CDR1 is MNHEY and CDR2 SVGEGT. The CDR3 extends over 15 amino acids. In DNA form, the CDR3 reads TGTGCCAGCAGTTTTGGGGTCAGGAGCACAGATACGCAGTATTTT. It translates to CASSFGVRSTDTQYF.

This clonotype was counted once. Here the CDR3 reads CASSSAGGPETQYF. CDR3 sequence (DNA): TGTGCCAGCAGCTCAGCAGGGGGCCCAGAGACCCAGTACTTC. The chain has TRBV5-5 and TRBJ2-5; TRBD1 matches 8 bases. The junction had 5 bases not matched to a gene; V was cut back by 3 bases and J by 4 bases. Germline assignment: CDR1 SGHKS and CDR2 YYEKEE (reference sequence). The CDR3 covers 14 residues.